This T cell receptor (beta chain) was profiled in a study of cytomegalovirus exposure and HLA in healthy donors. Study-wide context: Samples from HLA-typed donors yielded some 85 million unique TCRs in an early data release.

The CDR3 is 15 residues long. CDR1 MDHEN and CDR2 SYDVKM come from the germline V gene. Trimming removed 5 bases from V and 10 bases from J; junction bases left unmatched: 8. Regarding this clone: Its antigen is unidentified.

60 Vbeta and 13 Jbeta primers were used in PCR. Assay used: immunoSEQ multiplex PCR; TCRdb lists only in-frame clones, some missing. The top ten hold around 6.1% of the sample, which has approximately 150,000 clones, roughly four fifths seen once. Overall study findings and caveats: Upon later analysis, HLA-associated TCR beta chains proved more clonally expanded than other, equally common chains. Per published reports, the classifier diagnosed cytomegalovirus status with high specificity and sensitivity. Later analysis reportedly placed an Asian-associated ancestry cluster below the roughly 690-donor mean in N-insertions.

This TCR was sampled from a young man in good health and CMV-seropositive. The chain joins TRBV28 to TRBJ2-1; 13 nucleotides line up with TRBD2. The material sequenced was PBMCs. For the CDR3, the DNA is TGTGCCAGCAGTAAAACTAGCGGGGGGGCTCGGGAGCAGTTCTTC. It yields the protein CASSKTSGGAREQFF. The full variable domain, completed using reference TRBV28 and TRBJ2-1, is DVKVTQSSRYLVKRTGEKVFLECVQDMDHENMFWYRQDPGLGLRLIYFSYDVKMKEKGDIPEGYSVSREKKERFSLILESASTNQTSMYLCASSKTSGGAREQFFGPGTRLTVL.